What follows is one TCR beta chain and its context. Its antigen has not been determined. Qualities for individual bases were not recorded, and no much larger clone is one base off. The CDR3 spans 20 residues, from the cysteine through the phenylalanine. The retained sequence is limited to the CDR3, 60 bases, with the frame set at the first base. The V and J ends are trimmed by 2 bases and 6 bases, leaving 29 bases between them. CDR1 and CDR2 were assigned from the germline V gene (reference sequence) as SEHNR and FQNEAQ. Receptor amplification or capture employed PCR. TCRdb lists the instrument as Illumina HiSeq 2500. To reduce PCR and sequencing biases, unique molecular identifiers were built into the TCR beta cDNA libraries. Approximately 500,000 cDNA molecules were obtained for every 1 to 10 million input T cells, so each molecule roughly corresponded to one T cell. The same protocol used for the earlier healthy control dataset was applied to prepare and sequence the patient libraries. Within a given batch, samples were prepared together, multiplexed and sequenced on the same HiSeq lane. In the paper's pipeline: MIGEC was used to process the raw barcoded reads, and molecular identifier groups with only a single read were discarded before consensus assembly and CDR3 extraction. Clonotype tables were post-analysed with VDJtools, normalizing diversity by down-sampling all datasets to the smallest sample size. In repertoire overlap clustering, CDR3 amino acid sequences, but not nucleotide sequences, were matched to correct batch-related cross-sample contamination. Starting from the raw public reads, TCRdb applied fastp trimming at Q25, assembled clones with MiXCR and retained in-frame beta chains. All rows with the same CDR3 protein become a single entry with the most common DNA and genes. These V and J calls derive from TCRdb rather than the authors' analysis. This sample holds 350,000 to 450,000 distinct CDR3 sequences; about 40% were observed only once. The top ten constitute 6.5% to 8% of the sample.

These data come from a study of post-analysis software for immune sequencing data (dated by TCRdb to between 2014 and 2017). At the level of the whole study: Relapsing-remitting, secondary progressive and progressive-relapsing multiple sclerosis were recorded as disease courses, and subtype annotation was lacking for some patients. The patient repertoires were compared against about a dozen previously published healthy control repertoires obtained from donors aged roughly 6 to 26 years. A subset of samples was prepared in parallel using single-end sample barcoding, then pooled and co-amplified after Illumina adapter ligation.

What the study reported, not specific to this receptor: Normalized Chao1 diversity was significantly lower in multiple sclerosis patients than controls, suggesting substantial peripheral T-cell clonal expansion. The multiple sclerosis patient group was slightly younger than the control group. Strong co-clustering of samples prepared in the same batch was shown by direct clustering with F measure, prompting a batch-effect correction. Significantly higher frequencies in patients than in controls were found for roughly 5 TRBV segments, including TRBV5-6, TRBV5-1 and TRBV20-1.

To demonstrate the VDJtools post-analysis software, TCR beta repertoires were profiled from the peripheral blood of more than ten young patients with multiple sclerosis. The multiple sclerosis patients were children and adolescents ranging in age from about 6 to 17 years. The TCR was taken from a girl aged 2-10 years with multiple sclerosis. The chain was built from TRBV7-9 and TRBJ2-1; 11 matching bases give a weak D call of TRBD1. The sample was blood. At the DNA level, the sequence is TGTGCCAGCAGCTTAAGAGACCCAACTAGCGGGACAGGGGGTCGCAATGAGCAGTTCTTC. This codes for CASSLRDPTSGTGGRNEQFF.